This is a list of T cell receptor beta chains from one sample in a study of blood T cell repertoires in COVID-19. TCRdb's table, derived via immunoSEQ multiplex PCR, lists solely in-frame clones and lacks some. The repertoire consists of about 140,000 clones, with 70% to 90% occurring once and the leading ten covering just under 3%. The sample taken for sequencing was peripheral blood. The receptor set was obtained from a man aged 50-60 years with acute or convalescent COVID-19. Both conserved end residues are part of each CDR3. A D gene is named only where the DNA matches it firmly. Some rows have no size entry. The others give once, few or many, or a class for an expanded clone.

v_call	j_call	cdr3_length	d_call	clone_size	cdr3_nt	cdr3_aa
TRBV12-3/TRBV12-4	TRBJ2-1	12	NA	once	TGTGCCAGCAGTTTTGTCGGTGGTGAGCAGTTCTTC	CASSFVGGEQFF
TRBV7-9	TRBJ1-1	14	NA	NA	TGTGCCAGCCGCTTTTCGGGGGGAGGCCCTGAAGCTTTCTTT	CASRFSGGGPEAFF
TRBV5-4	TRBJ1-1	16	TRBD1	NA	TGTGCCAGCAGCTACGGGACAGGGGGAATGAACACTGAAGCTTTCTTT	CASSYGTGGMNTEAFF
TRBV3-1/TRBV3-2	TRBJ2-7	13	NA	NA	TGTGCCAGCAGCCAAGATGGTGGGGGGGAGCAGTACTTC	CASSQDGGGEQYF
TRBV5-1	TRBJ1-1	13	NA	NA	TGCGCCAGCAGCCGGGGGGAGAACACTGAAGCTTTCTTT	CASSRGENTEAFF
TRBV5-1	TRBJ1-1	14	TRBD1	NA	TGCGCCAGCAGCCCCACAGGGACAGGGGCGTCGGCTTTCTTT	CASSPTGTGASAFF
TRBV18	TRBJ1-2	13	TRBD1	NA	TGTGCCAGCTCAGAACAGGGGAACTATGGCTACACCTTC	CASSEQGNYGYTF
TRBV27	TRBJ2-7	11	TRBD2	once	TGTGCCAGCATTTGGACTAGGAGTTCGAACTTC	CASIWTRSSNF
TRBV28	TRBJ2-1	15	TRBD2	NA	TGTGCCAGCAGAGTAGCGGGAGAGTCTTACAATGAGCAGTTCTTC	CASRVAGESYNEQFF
TRBV5-1	TRBJ2-5	16	TRBD1	NA	TGCGCCAGCAGCTTGGGATCGACAGGGAATCAAGAGACCCAGTACTTC	CASSLGSTGNQETQYF
TRBV10-3	TRBJ2-3	11	NA	NA	TGTGCCATCAGTTCAACAGATACGCAGTATTTT	CAISSTDTQYF
TRBV5-1	TRBJ2-2	12	NA	NA	TGCGCCAGCAGCTTGGGTCACGGGGAGCTGTTTTTT	CASSLGHGELFF
TRBV2	TRBJ1-2	16	TRBD1	NA	TGTGCCAGCAGTGAACCGGGACAGCCCTCTAACTATGGCTACACCTTC	CASSEPGQPSNYGYTF